This T cell receptor beta chain is drawn from a study of CD4 T cells in relation to SARS-CoV-2 and coronaviruses. The overall study: A couple of subjects were Hispanic; patients were roughly 8 males and a handful of females.

General study points: Crossreactive clones expanded significantly less to SARS-CoV-2 than monoreactive clones.

Cryopreserved PBMCs were CD4-enriched, then split into naive and memory cells. V gave up 1 base and J gave up 1 base, with 7 bases separating them. The CDR3 has 14 residues. Germline V lookup: CDR1 KGHSH, CDR2 LQKENI. Deep TCR-beta sequencing used DNA from uncultured naive and memory CD4+ T cells. The method was immunoSEQ multiplex PCR; TCRdb's version includes in-frame clones alone and lacks a portion of them. The data contain about 37,000 clones, approximately 85% of them singletons. Note on this clone: No antigen is known for it.

This chain joins TRBV18 and TRBJ1-1; a possible D gene is TRBD1 (6 bases). This clonotype originated in an adult with COVID-19. Material for sequencing was memory CD4+ T cells from PBMCs. The CDR3 sequence: CASSPRGANTEAFF. The DNA of the CDR3 is TGTGCCAGCTCACCACGGGGGGCGAACACTGAAGCTTTCTTT. Based on the CDR3 plus reference TRBV18 and TRBJ1-1, the full variable domain is NAGVMQNPRHLVRRRGQEARLRCSPMKGHSHVYWYRQLPEEGLKFMVYLQKENIIDESGMPKERFSAEFPKEGPSILRIQQVVRGDSAAYFCASSPRGANTEAFFGQGTRLTVV.